The next 12 T cell receptor beta chains were all read from a single sample in a study of OX40 agonist ivuxolimab in advanced cancers. TCRdb keeps only in-frame clones here, not all; method: immunoSEQ multiplex PCR. This sample has around 70,000 clones; 80% to 85% occur once, and the top ten carry around 9.9%. Sequencing used CD4+ or CD8+ T cells sorted from blood, obtained in a trial of the OX40 agonist ivuxolimab. These receptors were taken from an adult with an advanced solid tumor such as melanoma, head and neck, liver or kidney cancer.

The chain links TRBV27 to TRBJ2-1, with D perhaps assigned TRBD1 or TRBD2 (5 bases each). Germline lookup yields CDR1 MNHEY and CDR2 SMNVEV (reference sequence). This CDR3 spans 16 amino acids. Trimming took 5 bases from V and 3 from J, leaving 17 bases between them. CDR3 amino acids: CASSTSKGRNYNEQFF. In DNA form, the CDR3 reads TGTGCCAGCAGTACCTCCAAGGGACGGAACTACAATGAGCAGTTCTTC.

The table lists this clone with a few counts. V is TRBV18 and J is TRBJ1-4, with D unclear. Germline CDR1 reads KGHSH; CDR2 reads LQKENI. Trimming cost V 3 bases and J 4 bases, with 0 bases left between them. The CDR3 loop spans 11 amino acids. CDR3 in DNA: TGTGCCAGCTCACCTAATGAAAAACTGTTTTTT. Amino acids: CASSPNEKLFF.

This rearrangement joins TRBV2 to TRBJ1-3; no definite D call. CDR1 and CDR2 (germline): SNHLY, FYNNEI. The V end was cut by 1 base, the J end by 2 bases, with 6 bases between. There are 14 residues in the CDR3. Here the CDR3 reads CASSEGPAGNTIYF. The CDR3 DNA is TGTGCCAGCAGTGAAGGGCCCGCTGGAAACACCATATATTTT.

V is TRBV2 and J is TRBJ1-5; D remains unclear. The length of the CDR3 is 14 residues. Trimming pared 2 bases from V and 5 bases from J, leaving 10 bases between. Germline lookup yields CDR1 SNHLY and CDR2 FYNNEI. CDR3 loop: CASSELNWDQPQHF. The DNA for the CDR3 is TGTGCCAGCAGTGAATTAAACTGGGATCAGCCCCAGCATTTT.

J is TRBJ2-3 and V is TRBV6-5; 8 nucleotides align to TRBD1. The CDR3 totals 14 residues. Germline lookup yields CDR1 MNHEY and CDR2 SVGAGI. Unmatched junction bases numbered 6, after V lost 6 bases and J lost 4 bases. DNA of the CDR3: TGTGCCAGCAGCCCGACAGGGGTGCCAGATACGCAGTATTTT. It specifies CASSPTGVPDTQYF.

This clone occurred once. The chain uses TRBV4-2 and TRBJ2-7, with a possible D match to TRBD2 (6 bases). There are 15 residues in the CDR3. Germline V lookup: CDR1 LGHNA, CDR2 YNFKEQ. V was shortened by 4 bases and J by 0 bases, with 13 bases between the two germline ends. The CDR3 protein is CASSREWDSSYEQYF. The CDR3 region has the DNA TGTGCCAGCAGCCGAGAATGGGACTCCTCCTACGAGCAGTACTTC.

This clone was seen a handful of times. The chain combines TRBV5-4 with TRBJ1-6, with TRBD1 identical over 7 bases. Germline V gene sequence: CDR1 SGHNT, CDR2 YYREEE (reference sequence). CDR3 length: 16 residues. V was pared by 7 bases and J by 8 bases, with 15 bases of the junction left unmatched. CDR3 DNA sequence: TGTGCCAGCCGCACTGGGACAGAGGGTATAGATTCACCCCTCCACTTT. The encoded protein is CASRTGTEGIDSPLHF.

This clone was counted only a few times. The gene calls are TRBV14 and TRBJ1-1, with a possible D match to TRBD1 (6 bases). CDR3 length equals 14 residues. Germline assignment: CDR1 SGHDN and CDR2 FVKESK. V shed 1 base and J shed 6 bases, with 12 bases lying between them. The CDR3 DNA reads as TGTGCCAGCAGCCAAGCGGCCAGGGGAGCTGAAGCTTTCTTT. Amino acids: CASSQAARGAEAFF.

The chain employs TRBV2 and TRBJ1-1; no reliable D call. The CDR3 extends over 13 amino acids. The germline V and J ends were trimmed by 8 bases and 1 base, with 11 bases remaining between them. Germline-derived CDR1 and CDR2 are SNHLY and FYNNEI. The CDR3 bases are TGTGCCAGCCACTCCGACGGGAACACTGAAGCTTTCTTT. It codes for CASHSDGNTEAFF.

The chain recombines TRBV18 with TRBJ1-5, with unresolved D. CDR3 size: 14 residues. CDR1 and CDR2 (germline): KGHSH, LQKENI. V was pared by 0 bases and J by 1 base, with 4 bases between. DNA of the CDR3: TGTGCCAGCTCACCACCGGGGAGCAATCAGCCCCAGCATTTT. Translating gives CASSPPGSNQPQHF.

This clone was detected only once. This chain connects TRBV2 to TRBJ2-6; no firm D call. Germline CDR1 reads SNHLY; CDR2 reads FYNNEI. The CDR3 extends over 15 amino acids. Trimming left V 1 base short and J 6 bases short, with 10 bases between. CDR3 nucleotide sequence: TGTGCCAGCAGTGAAGGGGTGCCCGCGGCCAACGTCCTGACTTTC. Translation: CASSEGVPAANVLTF. Filled out from reference TRBV2 and TRBJ2-6, the complete variable domain reads EPEVTQTPSHQVTQMGQEVILRCVPISNHLYFYWYRQILGQKVEFLVSFYNNEISEKSEIFDDQFSVERPDGSNFTLKIRSTKLEDSAMYFCASSEGVPAANVLTFGAGSRLTVL.

The CDR3 sequence is CASGRDRTTNEQFF. The CDR3 DNA reads as TGTGCCAGCGGCCGGGACAGGACAACCAATGAGCAGTTCTTC. The chain carries TRBV2 and TRBJ2-1; the match to TRBD1 covers 8 bases. The trim removed 8 bases at V and 6 bases at J, leaving 9 bases unmatched. Germline V CDR1 and CDR2: SNHLY, FYNNEI. This CDR3 comprises 14 residues.